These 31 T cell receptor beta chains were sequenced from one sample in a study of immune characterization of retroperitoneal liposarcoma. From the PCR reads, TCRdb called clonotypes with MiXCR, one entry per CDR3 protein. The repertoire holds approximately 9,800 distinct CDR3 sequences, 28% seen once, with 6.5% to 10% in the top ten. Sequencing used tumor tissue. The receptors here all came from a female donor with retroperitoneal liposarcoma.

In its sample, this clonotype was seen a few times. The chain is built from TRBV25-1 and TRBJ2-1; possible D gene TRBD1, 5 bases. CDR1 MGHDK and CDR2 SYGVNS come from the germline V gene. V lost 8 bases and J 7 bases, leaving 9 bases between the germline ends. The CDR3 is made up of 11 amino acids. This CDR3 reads CASARTNEQFF. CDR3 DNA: TGTGCCAGCGCTCGGACAAATGAGCAGTTCTTC. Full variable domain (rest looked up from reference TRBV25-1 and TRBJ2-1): EADIYQTPRYLVIGTGKKITLECSQTMGHDKMYWYQQDPGMELHLIHYSYGVNSTEKGDLSSESTVSRIRTEHFPLTLESARPSHTSQYLCASARTNEQFFGPGTRLTVL.

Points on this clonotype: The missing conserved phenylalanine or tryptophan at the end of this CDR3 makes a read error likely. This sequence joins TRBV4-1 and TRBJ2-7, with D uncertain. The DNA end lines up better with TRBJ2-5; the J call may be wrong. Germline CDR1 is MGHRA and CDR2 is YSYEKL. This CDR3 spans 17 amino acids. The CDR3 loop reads CASSQEGMAANQETQYL. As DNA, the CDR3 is TGCGCCAGCAGCCAAGAGGGGATGGCGGCCAACCAAGAGACCCAGTACTTA.

The CDR3, as DNA: TGTGCCAGCAGTACTCATGGGGCAGGGGCTGGAAGCTCCTATAATTCACCCCTCCACTTT. Translating it yields CASSTHGAGAGSSYNSPLHF. The V and J genes are TRBV6-1 and TRBJ1-6; maybe TRBD1 (6 bases). Germline values: CDR1 MNHNS, CDR2 SASEGT. The CDR3 totals 20 residues. V lost 5 bases and J lost 0, with 23 bases in between.

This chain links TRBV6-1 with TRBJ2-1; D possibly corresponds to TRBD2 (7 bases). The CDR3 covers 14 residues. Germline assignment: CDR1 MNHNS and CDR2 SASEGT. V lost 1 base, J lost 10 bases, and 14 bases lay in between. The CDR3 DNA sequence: TGTGCCAGCAGTGAAGGCGGGGGCCCCTACGAGCAGTTCTTC. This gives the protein CASSEGGGPYEQFF.

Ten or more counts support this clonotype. The CDR3 nucleotides are TGTGCCAGCAGTTTCCTGAATGAGCAGTACTTC. Translating it yields CASSFLNEQYF. This chain connects TRBV12-3 or TRBV12-4 to TRBJ2-1; no clear D gene. The last part of the DNA fits TRBJ2-7 better; the J call may be wrong. This CDR3 contains 11 residues.

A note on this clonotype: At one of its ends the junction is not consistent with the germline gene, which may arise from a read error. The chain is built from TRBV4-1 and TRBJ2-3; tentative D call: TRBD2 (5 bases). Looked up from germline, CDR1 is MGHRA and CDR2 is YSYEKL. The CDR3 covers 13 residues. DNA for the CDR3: TGTGCCGGAGGTGGTACTAGCACAGATACGCAGTATTTT. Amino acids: CAGGGTSTDTQYF.

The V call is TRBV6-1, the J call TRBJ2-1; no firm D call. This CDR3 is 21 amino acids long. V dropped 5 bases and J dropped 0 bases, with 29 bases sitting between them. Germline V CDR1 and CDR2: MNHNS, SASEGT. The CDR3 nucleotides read TGTGCCAGCAGTTATTTCGGCGTCAGAGAAGGACGTCTCAGCTCCTACAATGAGCAGTTCTTC. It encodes CASSYFGVREGRLSSYNEQFF.

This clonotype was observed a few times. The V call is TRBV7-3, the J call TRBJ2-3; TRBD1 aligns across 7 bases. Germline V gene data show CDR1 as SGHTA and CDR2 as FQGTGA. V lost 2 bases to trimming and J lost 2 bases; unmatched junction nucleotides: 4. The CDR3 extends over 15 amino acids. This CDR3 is CASSLVGGITDTQYF. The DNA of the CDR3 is TGTGCCAGCAGCTTAGTAGGGGGCATCACAGATACGCAGTATTTT.

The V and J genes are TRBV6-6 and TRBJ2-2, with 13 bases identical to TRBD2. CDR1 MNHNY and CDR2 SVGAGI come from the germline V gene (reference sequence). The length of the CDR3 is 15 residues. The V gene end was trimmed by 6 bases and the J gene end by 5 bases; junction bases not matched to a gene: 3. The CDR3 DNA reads TGTGCCAGCAGCACGGGACTAGCGGGAACCGGGGAGCTGTTTTTT. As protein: CASSTGLAGTGELFF.

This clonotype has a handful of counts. DNA of the CDR3: TGTGCCAGCAGTCCTTGGGACAGGGGGAACTATGGCTACACCTTC. This gives the protein CASSPWDRGNYGYTF. The J gene is TRBJ1-2, the V gene TRBV12-3 or TRBV12-4; 11 bases align to TRBD1. The CDR3 is 15 amino acids. Trimming removed 5 bases from V and 2 bases from J; junction bases left unmatched: 4.

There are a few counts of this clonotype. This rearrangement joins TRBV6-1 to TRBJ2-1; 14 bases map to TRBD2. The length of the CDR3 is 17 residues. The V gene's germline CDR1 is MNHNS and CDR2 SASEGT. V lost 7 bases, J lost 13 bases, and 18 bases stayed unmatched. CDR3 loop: CASIPGTSGSSGETQFF. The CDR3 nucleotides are TGTGCCAGCATCCCCGGGACTAGCGGGAGTTCGGGAGAGACCCAGTTCTTC.

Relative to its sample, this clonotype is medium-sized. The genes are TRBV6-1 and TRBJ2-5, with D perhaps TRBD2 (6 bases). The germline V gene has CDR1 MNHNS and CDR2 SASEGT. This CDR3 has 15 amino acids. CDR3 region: CAILRNPGVVETQYF. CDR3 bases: TGTGCGATCCTCCGGAACCCGGGGGTGGTGGAGACCCAGTACTTC.

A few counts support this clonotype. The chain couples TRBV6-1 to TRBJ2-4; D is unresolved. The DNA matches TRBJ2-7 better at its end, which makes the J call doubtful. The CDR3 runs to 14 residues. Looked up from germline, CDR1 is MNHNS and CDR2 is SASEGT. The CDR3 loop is CASSDAAYLYEQYF. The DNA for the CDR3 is TGTGCCAGCAGTGACGCAGCTTATCTCTACGAGCAGTACTTC.

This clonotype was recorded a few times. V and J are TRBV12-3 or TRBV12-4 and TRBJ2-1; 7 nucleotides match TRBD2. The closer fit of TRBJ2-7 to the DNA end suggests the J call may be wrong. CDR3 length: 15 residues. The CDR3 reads CASSSGGSSYNEQYF. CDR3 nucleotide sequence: TGTGCCAGCAGCTCCGGGGGGAGCTCCTACAATGAGCAGTACTTC.

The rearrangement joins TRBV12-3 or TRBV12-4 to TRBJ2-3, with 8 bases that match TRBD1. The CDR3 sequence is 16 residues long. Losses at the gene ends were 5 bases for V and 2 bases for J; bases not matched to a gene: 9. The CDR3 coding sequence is TGTGCCAGCAGTGGGCAGACAGGGGTGACCACAGATACGCAGTATTTT. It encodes CASSGQTGVTTDTQYF.

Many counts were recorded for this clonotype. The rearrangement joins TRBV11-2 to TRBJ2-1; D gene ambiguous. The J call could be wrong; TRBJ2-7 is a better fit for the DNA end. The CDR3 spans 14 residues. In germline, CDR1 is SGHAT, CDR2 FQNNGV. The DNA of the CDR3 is TGTGCCAGCAGCTTCTCCCCTAGGACCGATGAGCAGTACTTC. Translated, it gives CASSFSPRTDEQYF.

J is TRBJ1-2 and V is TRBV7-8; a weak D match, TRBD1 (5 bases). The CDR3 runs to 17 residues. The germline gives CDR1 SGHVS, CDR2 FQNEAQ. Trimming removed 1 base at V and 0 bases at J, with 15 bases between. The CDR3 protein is CASSLGVVGAPNYGYTF. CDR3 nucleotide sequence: TGTGCCAGCAGCTTAGGGGTCGTTGGGGCACCTAACTATGGCTACACCTTC.

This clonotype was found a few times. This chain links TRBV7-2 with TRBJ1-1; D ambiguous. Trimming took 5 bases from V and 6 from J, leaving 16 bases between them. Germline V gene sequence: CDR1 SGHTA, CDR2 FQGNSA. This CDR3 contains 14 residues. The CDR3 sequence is CASSKPGPRAEAFF. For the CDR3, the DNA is TGTGCCAGCAGCAAGCCTGGGCCTCGCGCTGAAGCTTTCTTT. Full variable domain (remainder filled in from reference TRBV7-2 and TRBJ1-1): GAGVSQSPSNKVTEKGKDVELRCDPISGHTALYWYRQSLGQGLEFLIYFQGNSAPDKSGLPSDRFSAERTGGSVSTLTIQRTQQEDSAVYLCASSKPGPRAEAFFGQGTRLTVV.

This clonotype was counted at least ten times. The CDR3 loop is CASSPRDISTDTQYF. Written as DNA, the CDR3 is TGTGCCAGCAGCCCTCGGGACATTTCCACAGATACGCAGTATTTT. The chain joins TRBV11-1 to TRBJ2-3, with D tentatively TRBD1 (6 bases). Germline values: CDR1 SGHAT, CDR2 FQDESV (reference sequence). This CDR3 comprises 15 residues. V lost 5 bases, J lost 2 bases, and 14 bases lay in between.

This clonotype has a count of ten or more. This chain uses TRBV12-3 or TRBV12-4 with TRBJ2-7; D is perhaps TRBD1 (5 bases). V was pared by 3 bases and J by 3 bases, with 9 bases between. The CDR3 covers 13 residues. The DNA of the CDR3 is TGTGCCAGCAGTTTTACGACAGACTACGAGCAGTACTTC. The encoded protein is CASSFTTDYEQYF.

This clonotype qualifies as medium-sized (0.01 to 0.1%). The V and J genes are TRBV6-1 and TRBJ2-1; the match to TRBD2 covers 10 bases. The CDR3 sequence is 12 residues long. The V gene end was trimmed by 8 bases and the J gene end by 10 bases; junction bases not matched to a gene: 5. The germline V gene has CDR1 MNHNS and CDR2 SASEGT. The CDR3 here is CASEREGYEQFF. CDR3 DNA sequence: TGTGCCAGCGAGCGGGAGGGGTACGAGCAGTTCTTC.

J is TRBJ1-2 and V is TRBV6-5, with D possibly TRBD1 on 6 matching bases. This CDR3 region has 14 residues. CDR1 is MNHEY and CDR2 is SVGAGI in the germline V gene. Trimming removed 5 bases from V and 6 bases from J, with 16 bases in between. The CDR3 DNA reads TGTGCCAGCAGTGAAAGTTGGGGGCAGGATGGCTACACCTTC. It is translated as CASSESWGQDGYTF.

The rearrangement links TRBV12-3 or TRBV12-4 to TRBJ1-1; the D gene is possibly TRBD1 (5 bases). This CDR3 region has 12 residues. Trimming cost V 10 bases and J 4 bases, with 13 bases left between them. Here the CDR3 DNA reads TGTGCCACCAACCGCGGGGGCACTGAAGCTTTCTTT. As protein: CATNRGGTEAFF.

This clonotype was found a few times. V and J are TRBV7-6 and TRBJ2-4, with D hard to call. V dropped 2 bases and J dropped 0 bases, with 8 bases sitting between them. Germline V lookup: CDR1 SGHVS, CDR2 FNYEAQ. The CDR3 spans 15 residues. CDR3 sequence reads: CASSLIVAAKNIQYF. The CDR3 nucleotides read TGTGCCAGCAGCTTAATAGTAGCAGCCAAAAACATTCAGTACTTC.

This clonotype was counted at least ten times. The CDR3 DNA sequence: TGTGCCAGCAGTTTACTAGGGCACGGGGAGCTGTTTTTT. Its protein product is CASSLLGHGELFF. V gene TRBV6-1 combines with J gene TRBJ2-2; perhaps TRBD2 as D (5 bases). The CDR3 loop spans 13 amino acids. Germline V gene data show CDR1 as MNHNS and CDR2 as SASEGT. The V end was cut by 5 bases, the J end by 7 bases, with 11 bases between.

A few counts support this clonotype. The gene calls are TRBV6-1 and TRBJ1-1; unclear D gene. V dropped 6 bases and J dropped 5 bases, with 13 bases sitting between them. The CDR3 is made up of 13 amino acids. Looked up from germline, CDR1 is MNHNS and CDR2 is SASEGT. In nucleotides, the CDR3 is TGTGCCAGCAGCTCCCTATCCCTAACTGAAGCTTTCTTT. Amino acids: CASSSLSLTEAFF.

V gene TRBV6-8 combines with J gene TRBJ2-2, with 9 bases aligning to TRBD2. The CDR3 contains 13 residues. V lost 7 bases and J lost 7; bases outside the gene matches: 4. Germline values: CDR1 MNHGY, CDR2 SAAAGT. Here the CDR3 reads CASTSGINGELFF. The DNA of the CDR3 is TGTGCCAGCACTAGCGGGATTAACGGGGAGCTGTTTTTT.

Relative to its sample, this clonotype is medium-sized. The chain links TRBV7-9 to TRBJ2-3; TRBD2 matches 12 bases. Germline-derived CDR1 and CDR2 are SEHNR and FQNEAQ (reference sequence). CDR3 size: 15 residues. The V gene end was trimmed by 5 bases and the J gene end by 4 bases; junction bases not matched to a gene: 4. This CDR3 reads CASSTGLAGPDTQYF. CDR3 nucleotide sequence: TGTGCCAGCAGCACCGGACTAGCGGGACCAGATACGCAGTATTTT. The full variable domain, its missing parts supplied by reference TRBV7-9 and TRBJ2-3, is DTGVSQNPRHKITKRGQNVTFRCDPISEHNRLYWYRQTLGQGPEFLTYFQNEAQLEKSRLLSDRFSAERPKGSFSTLEIQRTEQGDSAMYLCASSTGLAGPDTQYFGPGTRLTVL.

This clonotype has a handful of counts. The CDR3 reads CASSSDVNTEAFF. CDR3 DNA: TGTGCCAGCAGTTCGGACGTGAACACTGAAGCTTTCTTT. The genes are TRBV27 and TRBJ1-1; D call uncertain. This CDR3 contains 13 residues. Per the germline V gene, CDR1 is MNHEY and CDR2 is SMNVEV (reference sequence). The V gene lost 4 bases and the J gene lost 0 bases, with 6 bases spanning the gap.

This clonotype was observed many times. DNA for the CDR3: TGCGCCAGCAGTGATACGGGAGGAGAGGATACGCAGTATTTT. Translating it yields CASSDTGGEDTQYF. The chain couples TRBV10-1 to TRBJ2-3; 7 bases agree with TRBD2. The germline V gene encodes CDR1 WNHNN and CDR2 SYGVQD (reference sequence). V shed 3 bases and J 6 bases; nucleotides not matched to a gene: 6. This CDR3 is built from 14 residues.

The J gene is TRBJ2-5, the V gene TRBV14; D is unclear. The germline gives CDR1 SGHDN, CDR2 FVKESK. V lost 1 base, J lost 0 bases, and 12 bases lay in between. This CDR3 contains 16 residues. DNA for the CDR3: TGTGCCAGCAGCCAAGCGGAAGGAACGTACCAAGAGACCCAGTACTTC. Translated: CASSQAEGTYQETQYF. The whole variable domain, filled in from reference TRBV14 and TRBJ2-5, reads EAGVTQFPSHSVIEKGQTVTLRCDPISGHDNLYWYRRVMGKEIKFLLHFVKESKQDESGMPNNRFLAERTGGTYSTLKVQPAELEDSGVYFCASSQAEGTYQETQYFGPGTRLLVL.